These 31 T cell receptor beta chains were sequenced from one sample in a study of blood T cell repertoires in COVID-19. Produced via immunoSEQ multiplex PCR; TCRdb's table is partial and in-frame only. The sample yields about 280,000 clones, around 80% seen once. The sample taken for sequencing was PBMCs or T cells enriched from blood (not recorded which). All receptors come from a middle-aged man who had been exposed to COVID-19.

This clone was observed a few times. The chain is built from TRBV24-1 and TRBJ2-7; D possibly corresponds to TRBD1 (6 bases). CDR3 length: 13 residues. V was cut by 2 bases and J by 6 bases, with 10 bases left in between. CDR1 and CDR2 from the germline V gene are KGHDR and SFDVKD. The CDR3 DNA reads as TGTGCCACCAGTGATTCAACAGGGCCCGAGCAGTACTTC. This codes for CATSDSTGPEQYF.

Turning to this clone: Distinct nucleotide sequences in the sample also encode this CDR3. The chain joins TRBV7-6 to TRBJ1-1, with D possibly matching TRBD1 (6 bases). Germline loops: CDR1 SGHVS, CDR2 FNYEAQ. V lost 1 base, J lost 5 bases, and 8 bases lay in between. The CDR3 consists of 13 residues. This CDR3 is CASSLGGGTEAFF. The CDR3, as DNA: TGTGCCAGCAGCTTAGGAGGGGGAACTGAAGCTTTCTTT. The entire variable domain, with the rest obtained from reference TRBV7-6 and TRBJ1-1, is as follows: GAGVSQSPRYKVTKRGQDVALRCDPISGHVSLYWYRQALGQGPEFLTYFNYEAQQDKSGLPNDRFSAERPEGSISTLTIQRTEQRDSAMYRCASSLGGGTEAFFGQGTRLTVV.

The gene calls are TRBV5-1 and TRBJ1-5; 8 positions match TRBD1. V was clipped by 5 bases and J by 4 bases; unmatched bases: 8. CDR1 is SGHRS and CDR2 is YFSETQ in the germline V gene. The CDR3 length is 15 residues. CDR3 sequence (DNA): TGCGCCAGCAGACCCGAGACAGGGGATAATCAGCCCCAGCATTTT. Its protein is CASRPETGDNQPQHF.

This chain uses TRBV7-3 with TRBJ2-7, with TRBD1 as a possible D gene (6 bases). V was pared by 1 base and J by 0 bases, with 10 bases between. Germline loops: CDR1 SGHTA, CDR2 FQGTGA. The CDR3 runs to 15 residues. DNA for the CDR3: TGTGCCAGCAGCTTAATGGGACAAAGCTCCTACGAGCAGTACTTC. This gives the protein CASSLMGQSSYEQYF.

CDR3: CASSPGSNNQPQHF. CDR3 nucleotide sequence: TGTGCCAGCAGCCCAGGCTCGAACAATCAGCCCCAGCATTTT. This sequence joins TRBV7-8 and TRBJ1-5; D unresolved. V lost 5 bases to trimming and J lost 3 bases, with 11 bases between them. This CDR3 has 14 amino acids. CDR1 and CDR2 (germline): SGHVS, FQNEAQ.

The chain carries TRBV12-3 or TRBV12-4 and TRBJ2-2, with a weak D call TRBD2 (5 bases). This CDR3 comprises 12 residues. V was pared by 5 bases and J by 7 bases, with 8 bases between. The CDR3 loop reads CASSGEGGELFF. CDR3 DNA: TGTGCCAGCAGTGGAGAGGGCGGGGAGCTGTTTTTT.

The V and J genes are TRBV19 and TRBJ2-7, with a weak D call TRBD1 (6 bases). Trimming took off 3 bases at V and 6 bases at J, with 9 bases between the two ends. The germline V gene has CDR1 LNHDA and CDR2 SQIVND (reference sequence). The CDR3 covers 12 residues. The CDR3 sequence is CASSIAGVEQYF. The DNA for the CDR3 is TGTGCCAGTAGTATCGCAGGGGTCGAGCAGTACTTC.

Note on this clone: Additional DNA sequences in this sample encode the identical CDR3. This chain joins TRBV7-9 and TRBJ1-2, with 9 nucleotides matching TRBD1. The CDR3 totals 15 residues. V trimming: 3 bases; J trimming: 1 base; junction bases outside the gene matches: 3. The germline gives CDR1 SEHNR, CDR2 FQNEAQ (reference sequence). The CDR3 loop reads CASSLGQGGNYGYTF. The CDR3 region has the DNA TGTGCCAGCAGCTTGGGACAGGGAGGTAACTATGGCTACACCTTC.

This CDR3 is CASSSSVSDYGYTF. CDR3 coding DNA: TGTGCCAGCAGCTCTAGCGTCTCCGATTATGGCTACACCTTC. This chain links TRBV13 with TRBJ1-2; D gene ambiguous. Trimming stripped 4 bases from V and 5 bases from J, with 14 bases between. The CDR3 is 14 amino acids. Germline V CDR1 and CDR2: PRHDT, FYEKMQ (reference sequence).

This chain uses TRBV19 with TRBJ1-2; TRBD1 matches at 10 bases. Germline-derived CDR1 and CDR2 are LNHDA and SQIVND (reference sequence). Unmatched junction bases numbered 4, after V lost 6 bases and J lost 6 bases. The CDR3 consists of 13 residues. CDR3 sequence reads: CASSLGTGDGYTF. In nucleotides, the CDR3 is TGTGCCAGTAGCCTCGGGACAGGGGATGGCTACACCTTC.

The chain has TRBV7-9 and TRBJ2-3; 9 nucleotides line up with TRBD1. Germline trimming cut 4 bases from V and 4 bases from J; bases unmatched to any gene: 6. Germline CDR1 reads SEHNR; CDR2 reads FQNEAQ (reference sequence). This CDR3 comprises 15 residues. The CDR3 nucleotides are TGTGCCAGCAGCTCGTACCGGGACAGGGCAGATACGCAGTATTTT. Protein: CASSSYRDRADTQYF.

V is TRBV7-6 and J is TRBJ2-3; 11 positions match TRBD2. Looked up from germline, CDR1 is SGHVS and CDR2 is FNYEAQ. V was pared by 1 base and J by 4 bases, with 7 bases of the junction left unmatched. The CDR3 sequence is 17 residues long. This CDR3 reads CASSLVPLAGGPDTQYF. In nucleotides, the CDR3 is TGTGCCAGCAGCTTAGTACCCTTAGCGGGAGGGCCAGATACGCAGTATTTT.

The genes are TRBV5-1 and TRBJ1-1, with TRBD1 matching 10 bases. Per germline, CDR1 SGHRS and CDR2 YFSETQ. V lost 4 bases and J lost 5; bases outside the gene matches: 5. The CDR3 totals 14 residues. The CDR3 DNA sequence: TGCGCCAGCAGCCCGGGACAGGGGTTAACTGAAGCTTTCTTT. Amino acid sequence: CASSPGQGLTEAFF. Full variable domain (missing parts from reference TRBV5-1 and TRBJ1-1): KAGVTQTPRYLIKTRGQQVTLSCSPISGHRSVSWYQQTPGQGLQFLFEYFSETQRNKGNFPGRFSGRQFSNSRSEMNVSTLELGDSALYLCASSPGQGLTEAFFGQGTRLTVV.

This clone was counted a single time. This chain connects TRBV2 to TRBJ2-2, with D uncertain. Germline V gives CDR1 SNHLY, CDR2 FYNNEI. V dropped 7 bases and J dropped 4 bases, with 13 bases sitting between them. The length of the CDR3 is 14 residues. The CDR3 sequence: CASNPVVRTGELFF. Written as DNA, the CDR3 is TGTGCCAGCAACCCGGTCGTCCGCACCGGGGAGCTGTTTTTT. Supplemented by reference TRBV2 and TRBJ2-2, the full variable domain reads EPEVTQTPSHQVTQMGQEVILRCVPISNHLYFYWYRQILGQKVEFLVSFYNNEISEKSEIFDDQFSVERPDGSNFTLKIRSTKLEDSAMYFCASNPVVRTGELFFGEGSRLTVL.

The rearrangement joins TRBV4-1 to TRBJ2-3; 7 bases are shared with TRBD2. The CDR3 loop spans 13 amino acids. Germline CDR1 is MGHRA and CDR2 is YSYEKL. The junction had 2 bases not matched to a gene; V was cut back by 0 bases and J by 8 bases. In DNA, the CDR3 is TGCGCCAGCAGCCAAGAGTCTAGCGGTACGCAGTATTTT. This translates into CASSQESSGTQYF.

The rearrangement links TRBV5-1 to TRBJ1-4; 8 bases match TRBD1. From germline, CDR1 is SGHRS and CDR2 YFSETQ. The CDR3 has 15 amino acids. V shed 1 base, J shed 7 bases, and the junction held 6 bases outside the gene matches. The CDR3 sequence is CASSLSGTGSEKLFF. The CDR3 DNA follows: TGCGCCAGCAGCTTGTCAGGGACAGGTAGTGAAAAACTGTTTTTT. Variable domain in full (rest from reference TRBV5-1 and TRBJ1-4): KAGVTQTPRYLIKTRGQQVTLSCSPISGHRSVSWYQQTPGQGLQFLFEYFSETQRNKGNFPGRFSGRQFSNSRSEMNVSTLELGDSALYLCASSLSGTGSEKLFFGSGTQLSVL.

Here the CDR3 reads CAWGQGGGYTF. CDR3 DNA sequence: TGTGCCTGGGGACAGGGGGGTGGCTACACCTTC. The chain recombines TRBV30 with TRBJ1-2, with 10 bases identical to TRBD1. V was pared by 5 bases and J by 7 bases, with 1 base of the junction left unmatched. The CDR3 loop spans 11 amino acids. Germline CDR1 and CDR2: GTSNPN and SVGIG (reference sequence). Variable domain in full (rest from reference TRBV30 and TRBJ1-2): SQTIHQWPATLVQPVGSPLSLECTVEGTSNPNLYWYRQAAGRGLQLLFYSVGIGQISSEVPQNLSASRPQDRQFILSSKKLLLSDSGFYLCAWGQGGGYTFGSGTRLTVV.

The V call is TRBV4-1, the J call TRBJ2-5, with D unclear. Trimming took 0 bases from V and 2 from J, leaving 7 bases between them. This CDR3 contains 14 residues. In germline, CDR1 is MGHRA, CDR2 YSYEKL. The CDR3 protein is CASSQDPQQETQYF. CDR3 sequence (DNA): TGCGCCAGCAGCCAAGATCCCCAACAAGAGACCCAGTACTTC.

This clone has only a few counts. The chain is built from TRBV30 and TRBJ2-1, with D tentatively TRBD2 (5 bases). The CDR3 runs 14 residues. V was shortened by 4 bases and J by 5 bases, with 15 bases between the two germline ends. Looked up from germline, CDR1 is GTSNPN and CDR2 is SVGIG (reference sequence). The CDR3 DNA reads TGTGCCTGGACCGGGAAAAGCACGAACAATGAGCAGTTCTTC. It yields the protein CAWTGKSTNNEQFF.

The rearrangement links TRBV4-1 to TRBJ2-7; D might be TRBD2 (5 bases). Germline CDR1 and CDR2: MGHRA and YSYEKL. The CDR3 is made up of 11 amino acids. Trimming stripped 3 bases from V and 6 bases from J, with 6 bases between. The CDR3 is CASSHLAEQYF. CDR3 bases: TGCGCCAGCAGCCACCTAGCCGAGCAGTACTTC.

This clone turned up a few times. The chain links TRBV11-2 to TRBJ2-3; perhaps TRBD2 as D (5 bases). The ends were cut back, 3 bases at V and 3 bases at J, with 10 bases in the middle. Germline CDR1 is SGHAT and CDR2 is FQNNGV. The CDR3 runs to 14 residues. The CDR3 DNA sequence: TGTGCCAGCAGCTTTGGCGGGTTGACAGATACGCAGTATTTT. Translation: CASSFGGLTDTQYF.

The CDR3 nucleotides read TGTGCCAGCAGGCCTGGGAGAGTTGGCAATCAGCCCCAGCATTTT. As protein: CASRPGRVGNQPQHF. The chain employs TRBV6-5 and TRBJ1-5; D is ambiguous. V lost 6 bases to trimming and J lost 2 bases, with 14 bases between them. The CDR3 has 15 residues. Germline loops: CDR1 MNHEY, CDR2 SVGAGI.

The J gene is TRBJ1-5, the V gene TRBV7-9; 8 nucleotides match TRBD1. Per the germline V gene, CDR1 is SEHNR and CDR2 is FQNEAQ (reference sequence). The V gene end was trimmed by 1 base and the J gene end by 4 bases; junction bases not matched to a gene: 3. This CDR3 comprises 15 residues. The CDR3, as DNA: TGTGCCAGCAGCTTAGGCAGGGGGCTGAATCAGCCCCAGCATTTT. Its protein is CASSLGRGLNQPQHF.

This clone was seen only once. The same CDR3 arises from other DNA sequences in this sample as well. This chain links TRBV4-1 with TRBJ2-3; tentatively, D is TRBD2 (6 bases). Germline V gene data show CDR1 as MGHRA and CDR2 as YSYEKL. Trimming removed 0 bases at V and 1 base at J, with 8 bases between. This CDR3 is built from 15 residues. CDR3 residues: CASSQEGTGTDTQYF. The DNA of the CDR3 is TGCGCCAGCAGCCAAGAAGGGACTGGCACAGATACGCAGTATTTT.

The chain uses TRBV2 and TRBJ1-6, with TRBD1 identical over 12 bases. Germline-derived CDR1 and CDR2 are SNHLY and FYNNEI. This CDR3 is built from 18 residues. Germline trimming cut 6 bases from V and 5 bases from J; bases unmatched to any gene: 11. CDR3 in DNA: TGTGCCAGCAGGTCCTCACCGGGACAGGGGGCTCATAATTCACCCCTCCACTTT. This codes for CASRSSPGQGAHNSPLHF.

This sequence joins TRBV5-4 and TRBJ1-2; D might be TRBD1 (6 bases). The V end was cut by 3 bases, the J end by 3 bases, with 12 bases between. The CDR3 has 14 residues. The germline CDR1 and CDR2 sequences are SGHNT and YYREEE (reference sequence). As DNA, the CDR3 is TGTGCCAGCAGCTCCTTGGACAGAGACTATGGCTACACCTTC. Residues: CASSSLDRDYGYTF.

This clone appeared many times. This sequence joins TRBV6-1 and TRBJ2-5; TRBD1 aligns across 8 bases. After removal of 2 bases from V and 5 bases from J, the junction contained 7 bases not matched to a gene. CDR1 and CDR2 from the germline V gene are MNHNS and SASEGT. The CDR3 covers 15 residues. As DNA, the CDR3 is TGTGCCAGCAGTGAACCGGGCAGGGGGCGGGAGACCCAGTACTTC. It specifies CASSEPGRGRETQYF.

The rearrangement uses TRBV9 and TRBJ2-3; D is ambiguous. Per germline, CDR1 SGDLS and CDR2 YYNGEE. This CDR3 spans 14 amino acids. V was cut by 0 bases and J by 3 bases, with 8 bases left in between. CDR3 residues: CASSVDSWTDTQYF. In nucleotides, the CDR3 is TGTGCCAGCAGCGTAGACAGTTGGACAGATACGCAGTATTTT.

The chain carries TRBV29-1 and TRBJ1-2; TRBD1 agrees at 7 bases. This CDR3 comprises 16 residues. The germline V gene encodes CDR1 SQVTM and CDR2 ANQGSEA. With 8 bases clipped from V and 0 bases from J, the junction kept 15 bases outside the gene matches. The CDR3 sequence is CSTHRGQAKPNYGYTF. The CDR3 nucleotides read TGCAGCACACACAGGGGCCAGGCGAAACCTAACTATGGCTACACCTTC.

The chain has TRBV10-2 and TRBJ2-1, with a tentative D call TRBD2 (6 bases). The germline V gene encodes CDR1 WSHSY and CDR2 SAAADI. The CDR3 consists of 15 residues. V gave up 5 bases and J gave up 3 bases, with 14 bases separating them. As DNA, the CDR3 is TGCGCCAGCAGTCCGGGTCGGGAGCTCTACAATGAGCAGTTCTTC. It yields the protein CASSPGRELYNEQFF.

The chain employs TRBV30 and TRBJ1-1; D possibly corresponds to TRBD1 (5 bases). Germline-derived CDR1 and CDR2 are GTSNPN and SVGIG (reference sequence). The CDR3 is 13 amino acids. The ends were cut back, 3 bases at V and 3 bases at J, with 11 bases in the middle. CDR3 protein: CAWRFRRDTEAFF. In DNA form, the CDR3 reads TGTGCCTGGAGGTTCCGCAGGGACACTGAAGCTTTCTTT.